The 21 T cell receptor beta chains in this list originate from one sample, sequenced in a study of shared clonotypes between healthy human individuals. Profiled with immunoSEQ multiplex PCR; TCRdb holds only in-frame clones, not every one. This sample has 400,000 to 600,000 clones; roughly 77% occur once, and the top ten carry less than 15%. Sequencing input: PBMCs. The source of these receptors is a woman aged 40 to 49 in good health. Some clones in this sample may be carry-over from other donors' samples.

The J gene is TRBJ2-5, the V gene TRBV25-1, with TRBD1 identical over 9 bases. The CDR3 runs 15 residues. Germline-derived CDR1 and CDR2 are MGHDK and SYGVNS. V lost 2 bases and J lost 4; bases outside the gene matches: 5. In DNA form, the CDR3 reads TGTGCCAGCAGTGAACGGGACAGGGTGAGAGAGACCCAGTACTTC. Translation gives CASSERDRVRETQYF. The entire variable domain, with the rest obtained from reference TRBV25-1 and TRBJ2-5, is as follows: EADIYQTPRYLVIGTGKKITLECSQTMGHDKMYWYQQDPGMELHLIHYSYGVNSTEKGDLSSESTVSRIRTEHFPLTLESARPSHTSQYLCASSERDRVRETQYFGPGTRLLVL.

The gene calls are TRBV6-5 and TRBJ2-2, with D hard to call. V dropped 2 bases and J dropped 5 bases, with 6 bases sitting between them. The CDR3 runs 13 residues. Per germline, CDR1 MNHEY and CDR2 SVGAGI. CDR3 protein: CASSYEWTGELFF. CDR3 in DNA: TGTGCCAGCAGTTACGAGTGGACCGGGGAGCTGTTTTTT.

This chain connects TRBV7-9 to TRBJ2-7; D is unresolved. The CDR3 runs to 13 residues. CDR1 and CDR2 from the germline V gene are SEHNR and FQNEAQ (reference sequence). Trimming left V 5 bases short and J 7 bases short, with 15 bases between. DNA for the CDR3: TGTGCCAGCAGCCCCCCGGCCCAGTGGGAGCAGTACTTC. Its protein is CASSPPAQWEQYF.

V usage is TRBV30 and J usage is TRBJ1-1, with D possibly TRBD1 on 5 matching bases. V dropped 4 bases and J dropped 6 bases, with 9 bases sitting between them. This CDR3 is built from 11 residues. Germline CDR1 and CDR2: GTSNPN and SVGIG (reference sequence). The CDR3 sequence: CAWKRQSEAFF. The DNA of the CDR3 is TGTGCCTGGAAAAGACAGTCTGAAGCTTTCTTT.

The chain uses TRBV15 and TRBJ2-7, with TRBD2 as a possible D gene (6 bases). Trimming cost V 0 bases and J 0 bases, with 12 bases left between them. From germline, CDR1 is LNHNV and CDR2 YYDKDF (reference sequence). The CDR3 contains 16 residues. The CDR3 bases are TGTGCCACCAGCAGAGATAGGGCTAGCGCCTCCTACGAGCAGTACTTC. Protein product: CATSRDRASASYEQYF.

The chain recombines TRBV6-4 with TRBJ1-3; TRBD1 matches 9 bases. The ends lost 5 bases at V and 1 base at J; junction bases unmatched: 3. The CDR3 covers 15 residues. Germline values: CDR1 MRHNA, CDR2 SNTAGT. CDR3 DNA: TGTGCCAGCAGTCACGACAGGGGGTCTGGAAACACCATATATTTT. Residues: CASSHDRGSGNTIYF.

Here the CDR3 reads CASSTPLGRNTEAFF. The DNA for the CDR3 is TGTGCCAGTAGTACACCCCTAGGGCGGAACACTGAAGCTTTCTTT. The genes are TRBV19 and TRBJ1-1; D is uncertain. CDR1 and CDR2 from the germline V gene are LNHDA and SQIVND (reference sequence). V was pared by 4 bases and J by 1 base, with 13 bases between. CDR3 length equals 15 residues.

The CDR3 DNA is TGCAGCGTTGACTACAGGGGCGGGACTGAAGCTTTCTTT. It yields the protein CSVDYRGGTEAFF. The chain combines TRBV29-1 with TRBJ1-1; 7 bases are shared with TRBD1. The CDR3 consists of 13 residues. V dropped 3 bases and J dropped 5; count of bases not matched to a gene: 6. Germline-derived CDR1 and CDR2 are SQVTM and ANQGSEA.

This chain joins TRBV15 and TRBJ1-5, with no clear D. Germline V CDR1 and CDR2: LNHNV, YYDKDF (reference sequence). The CDR3 extends over 15 amino acids. V lost 0 bases and J 9 bases, leaving 15 bases between the germline ends. CDR3 amino acids: CATSRDSVGVGPQHF. CDR3 DNA sequence: TGTGCCACCAGCAGAGATTCAGTCGGAGTTGGGCCCCAGCATTTT. Combining the CDR3 with reference TRBV15 and TRBJ1-5 gives the whole variable domain DAMVIQNPRYQVTQFGKPVTLSCSQTLNHNVMYWYQQKSSQAPKLLFHYYDKDFNNEADTPDNFQSRRPNTSFCFLDIRSPGLGDTAMYLCATSRDSVGVGPQHFGDGTRLSIL.

V gene TRBV14 combines with J gene TRBJ1-6, with D unclear. Germline CDR1 reads SGHDN; CDR2 reads FVKESK. The CDR3 totals 14 residues. The V and J ends lost 1 base and 13 bases respectively, with 14 bases between them. DNA for the CDR3: TGTGCCAGCAGCCAAGCCGCGACGGCCGGGCCCCTCCACTTT. Its translation: CASSQAATAGPLHF.

The sample holds a few counts of this clone. V usage is TRBV10-3 and J usage is TRBJ2-1; 8 bases map to TRBD2. The CDR3 contains 15 residues. Germline trimming cut 3 bases from V and 5 bases from J; bases unmatched to any gene: 6. In germline, CDR1 is ENHRY, CDR2 SYGVKD. The CDR3 DNA follows: TGTGCCATCAGTGATAATAGCGGGAAAGACAATGAGCAGTTCTTC. This gives the protein CAISDNSGKDNEQFF.

This clone was observed once. The rearrangement uses TRBV7-3 and TRBJ2-2, with D perhaps given as TRBD1 or TRBD2 (5 bases each). V gave up 5 bases and J gave up 8 bases, with 24 bases separating them. The CDR3 covers 17 residues. The germline CDR1 and CDR2 sequences are SGHTA and FQGTGA. In nucleotides, the CDR3 is TGTGCCAGCAGCCCCCAGCCTGGGGGACCTGGGGTTGGGGAGCTGTTTTTT. Its protein is CASSPQPGGPGVGELFF.

CDR3 amino acids: CASSPLGVGDEKLFF. The CDR3 coding sequence is TGTGCCAGCTCACCGCTAGGGGTAGGGGATGAAAAACTGTTTTTT. V usage is TRBV18 and J usage is TRBJ1-4; perhaps TRBD1 as D (5 bases). This CDR3 has 15 residues. CDR1 KGHSH and CDR2 LQKENI come from the germline V gene. Trimming left V 3 bases short and J 6 bases short, with 14 bases between.

The chain carries TRBV19 and TRBJ2-7; possibly TRBD1 for D (5 bases). This CDR3 spans 14 amino acids. The ends were cut back, 4 bases at V and 6 bases at J, with 16 bases in the middle. In germline, CDR1 is LNHDA, CDR2 SQIVND (reference sequence). This CDR3 reads CASSTFGGAPEQYF. CDR3 coding DNA: TGTGCCAGTAGTACCTTCGGTGGGGCGCCCGAGCAGTACTTC. Full variable domain (rest looked up from reference TRBV19 and TRBJ2-7): DGGITQSPKYLFRKEGQNVTLSCEQNLNHDAMYWYRQDPGQGLRLIYYSQIVNDFQKGDIAEGYSVSREKKESFPLTVTSAQKNPTAFYLCASSTFGGAPEQYFGPGTRLTVT.

The chain links TRBV5-1 to TRBJ2-7; 14 positions agree with TRBD2. The V gene end was trimmed by 4 bases and the J gene end by 7 bases; junction bases not matched to a gene: 7. CDR3 size: 15 residues. Germline lookup yields CDR1 SGHRS and CDR2 YFSETQ. In DNA, the CDR3 is TGCGCCAGCAGCCCGGGGACTAGCGGGAGTGGTGAGCAGTACTTC. The encoded protein is CASSPGTSGSGEQYF.

The V call is TRBV25-1, the J call TRBJ1-2, with 7 bases that match TRBD1. From germline, CDR1 is MGHDK and CDR2 SYGVNS. This CDR3 comprises 11 residues. J gave up 4 bases and V 7 bases, and 0 bases lay outside the gene matches. The CDR3, as DNA: TGTGCCAGCACAGGGGGCTATGGCTACACCTTC. Its translation: CASTGGYGYTF.

Comment on this clone: The sample holds other DNA sequences that translate to the same CDR3. The chain combines TRBV7-3 with TRBJ1-5; D may be TRBD1 (6 bases). The germline V gene encodes CDR1 SGHTA and CDR2 FQGTGA. V gave up 5 bases and J gave up 3 bases, with 8 bases separating them. The CDR3 loop spans 13 amino acids. CDR3 sequence (DNA): TGTGCCAGCAGCCAGGGGACCAATCAGCCCCAGCATTTT. It is translated as CASSQGTNQPQHF.

This rearrangement joins TRBV5-1 to TRBJ1-1, with 7 bases that match TRBD1. The germline gives CDR1 SGHRS, CDR2 YFSETQ. The CDR3 runs 15 residues. The V segment lost 2 bases and the J segment 2 bases; nucleotides outside the gene matches: 6. CDR3 sequence reads: CASSFRTGDNTEAFF. For the CDR3, the DNA is TGCGCCAGCAGCTTTCGTACAGGGGATAACACTGAAGCTTTCTTT.

The chain links TRBV18 to TRBJ2-7; D perhaps matches TRBD1 (6 bases). Between the trimmed V and J ends, which lost 1 base and 6 bases, there was a span of 10 bases. The CDR3 has 13 amino acids. The germline CDR1 and CDR2 sequences are KGHSH and LQKENI. CDR3 region: CASSPQGQFEQYF. As DNA, the CDR3 is TGTGCCAGCTCACCACAGGGACAATTCGAGCAGTACTTC.

The chain recombines TRBV7-9 with TRBJ2-3, with 11 bases identical to TRBD2. CDR1 and CDR2 (germline): SEHNR, FQNEAQ (reference sequence). V was clipped by 4 bases and J by 6 bases; unmatched bases: 3. This CDR3 is built from 14 residues. The CDR3 DNA sequence: TGTGCCAGCAGCTCACTAGCGGGAGCTGATACGCAGTATTTT. It yields the protein CASSSLAGADTQYF.

The chain carries TRBV5-6 and TRBJ1-1, with 11 nucleotides matching TRBD1. The junction had 16 bases not matched to a gene; V was cut back by 2 bases and J by 4 bases. The length of the CDR3 is 19 residues. Germline values: CDR1 SGHDT, CDR2 YYEEEE. CDR3 sequence reads: CASSLLGSRTGGLGTEAFF. The CDR3 nucleotides are TGTGCCAGCAGCTTATTAGGCTCCAGGACAGGGGGCTTGGGCACTGAAGCTTTCTTT.